This is a list of T cell receptor beta chains from one sample in a study of glioma-infiltrating T cells after dendritic cell vaccination. Method: immunoSEQ multiplex PCR; TCRdb's copy keeps in-frame clones and lacks some. Of roughly 83,000 clones in the sample, more than 75% are singletons; the top ten hold 15% to 17%. The sample was blood, taken before dendritic cell vaccination. These receptor sequences come from a human donor with glioblastoma. CDR3s include the opening cysteine and the closing phenylalanine or tryptophan. The order of the fields is J gene, D gene, V gene, clone size, CDR3 protein, CDR3 DNA. D genes are given only for firm matches. Size is stated for part of the rows, as once, few or many counts, or as a class when the clone is expanded.

j_call: TRBJ1-6; d_call: NA; v_call: TRBV4-1; clone_size: NA; cdr3_aa: CASSQVRGISPLHF; cdr3_nt: TGCGCCAGCAGCCAAGTGCGAGGGATTTCACCCCTCCACTTT
j_call: TRBJ1-4; d_call: NA; v_call: TRBV20-1; clone_size: once; cdr3_aa: CSASSAEKLFF; cdr3_nt: TGCAGTGCTAGTAGTGCGGAAAAACTGTTTTTT
j_call: TRBJ2-1; d_call: TRBD2; v_call: TRBV5-1; clone_size: NA; cdr3_aa: CASSPGLAGSNEQFF; cdr3_nt: TGCGCCAGCAGCCCGGGACTAGCGGGCTCGAATGAGCAGTTCTTC
j_call: TRBJ2-3; d_call: NA; v_call: TRBV28; clone_size: NA; cdr3_aa: CASSLPGDTQYF; cdr3_nt: TGTGCCAGCAGTTTGCCCGGAGATACGCAGTATTTT
j_call: TRBJ1-4; d_call: TRBD1; v_call: TRBV2; clone_size: once; cdr3_aa: CASSLQGAQEKLFF; cdr3_nt: TGTGCCAGCAGTTTACAGGGGGCGCAGGAAAAACTGTTTTTT
j_call: TRBJ2-7; d_call: NA; v_call: TRBV2; clone_size: NA; cdr3_aa: CASSAPGNSYEQYF; cdr3_nt: TGTGCCAGCAGTGCACCGGGTAACTCCTACGAGCAGTACTTC
j_call: TRBJ1-1; d_call: TRBD1; v_call: TRBV5-1; clone_size: NA; cdr3_aa: CASSSSGGSSWAFF; cdr3_nt: TGCGCCAGCAGCTCTTCAGGGGGCTCATCTTGGGCTTTCTTT
j_call: TRBJ1-1; d_call: NA; v_call: TRBV6-4; clone_size: few; cdr3_aa: CASSDGPNTEAFF; cdr3_nt: TGTGCCAGCAGTGACGGGCCGAACACTGAAGCTTTCTTT
j_call: TRBJ1-2; d_call: NA; v_call: TRBV5-6; clone_size: once; cdr3_aa: CASSLRSEVSYGYTF; cdr3_nt: TGTGCCAGCAGCCTACGATCGGAGGTTAGCTATGGCTACACCTTC
j_call: TRBJ2-6; d_call: TRBD2; v_call: TRBV11-3; clone_size: NA; cdr3_aa: CASSRPGLAVSGANVLTF; cdr3_nt: TGTGCCAGCAGCCGCCCGGGACTAGCGGTCTCTGGGGCCAACGTCCTGACTTTC
j_call: TRBJ1-5; d_call: TRBD1; v_call: TRBV10-2; clone_size: NA; cdr3_aa: CASSMGTGENQPQHF; cdr3_nt: TGCGCCAGCAGTATGGGGACAGGGGAAAATCAGCCCCAGCATTTT
j_call: TRBJ1-2; d_call: TRBD1; v_call: TRBV18; clone_size: NA; cdr3_aa: CASSPVTGNINYGYTF; cdr3_nt: TGTGCCAGCTCACCAGTGACAGGGAATATTAACTATGGCTACACCTTC
j_call: TRBJ2-3; d_call: TRBD2; v_call: TRBV9; clone_size: NA; cdr3_aa: CASSPKREGFTDTQYF; cdr3_nt: TGTGCCAGCAGCCCTAAGCGGGAGGGATTCACAGATACGCAGTATTTT
j_call: TRBJ1-5; d_call: NA; v_call: TRBV28; clone_size: NA; cdr3_aa: CASSALSGVRNQPQHF; cdr3_nt: TGTGCCAGCAGTGCCCTTTCCGGGGTCCGCAATCAGCCCCAGCATTTT
j_call: TRBJ2-7; d_call: TRBD2; v_call: TRBV28; clone_size: NA; cdr3_aa: CASSSPGTNTYEQYF; cdr3_nt: TGTGCCAGCAGTTCCCCCGGGACTAACACCTACGAGCAGTACTTC
j_call: TRBJ1-1; d_call: NA; v_call: TRBV11-3; clone_size: NA; cdr3_aa: CASSQRDGLEAFF; cdr3_nt: TGTGCCAGCAGCCAACGGGACGGACTAGAAGCTTTCTTT
j_call: TRBJ2-7; d_call: NA; v_call: TRBV7-6; clone_size: NA; cdr3_aa: CASSLGGGNAFSVSEQYF; cdr3_nt: TGTGCCAGCAGCTTAGGGGGCGGGAACGCATTTTCGGTGTCCGAGCAGTACTTC
j_call: TRBJ1-2; d_call: NA; v_call: TRBV9; clone_size: NA; cdr3_aa: CASSVGPGGLINYGYTF; cdr3_nt: TGTGCCAGCAGCGTAGGCCCTGGGGGCCTCATAAACTATGGCTACACCTTC
j_call: TRBJ1-1; d_call: NA; v_call: TRBV19; clone_size: NA; cdr3_aa: CASSITGRTDPFF; cdr3_nt: TGTGCCAGTAGTATCACCGGACGGACAGATCCTTTCTTT
j_call: TRBJ1-6; d_call: TRBD1; v_call: TRBV27; clone_size: few; cdr3_aa: CASSPSTGTGWSPLHF; cdr3_nt: TGTGCCAGCAGTCCCTCCACCGGGACAGGCTGGTCACCCCTCCACTTT
j_call: TRBJ2-7; d_call: TRBD2; v_call: TRBV6-6; clone_size: NA; cdr3_aa: CASSFTLAGGGYEQYF; cdr3_nt: TGTGCCAGCAGTTTCACCTTAGCGGGGGGTGGGTACGAGCAGTACTTC
j_call: TRBJ2-2; d_call: NA; v_call: TRBV5-4; clone_size: NA; cdr3_aa: CASSRGTGELFF; cdr3_nt: TGTGCCAGCAGCCGGGGCACCGGGGAGCTGTTTTTT